Shown below are 32 T cell receptor beta chains from a single sample sequenced in a study of identifying expanded T cells in peripheral blood. Method: immunoSEQ multiplex PCR; TCRdb's copy keeps in-frame clones and lacks some. The top ten hold roughly 3.8% of the sample, which has 70,000 to 95,000 clones, approximately 91% seen once. Input material: blood. The source is a person aged 18-69 years in good health.

This clone appeared a few times. V is TRBV6-4 and J is TRBJ1-1; possibly TRBD1 for D (5 bases). The length of the CDR3 is 13 residues. With 3 bases removed from V and 11 bases from J, the gap between germline ends came to 16 bases. Looked up from germline, CDR1 is MRHNA and CDR2 is SNTAGT. The CDR3 loop is CASSEKERGRAFF. In DNA form, the CDR3 reads TGTGCCAGCAGTGAAAAGGAGAGGGGTCGGGCTTTCTTT.

Details on this clone: Other DNA sequences from this sample encode an identical CDR3 as well. This chain connects TRBV2 to TRBJ2-2; TRBD2 might be the D (5 bases). The V end lost 1 base, the J end lost 5 bases, and 8 bases lay between the germline ends. Per the germline V gene, CDR1 is SNHLY and CDR2 is FYNNEI. The CDR3 contains 14 residues. CDR3 residues: CASSEVRGTGELFF. CDR3 in DNA: TGTGCCAGCAGTGAAGTTCGGGGAACCGGGGAGCTGTTTTTT.

The chain recombines TRBV11-2 with TRBJ1-5; D remains unclear. CDR3 size: 13 residues. V lost 0 bases to trimming and J lost 4 bases, with 4 bases between them. The germline CDR1 and CDR2 sequences are SGHAT and FQNNGV. The CDR3 DNA follows: TGTGCCAGCAGCTTAGATAGAAATCAGCCCCAGCATTTT. It yields the protein CASSLDRNQPQHF.

This chain joins TRBV18 and TRBJ2-5; D not resolved. The CDR3 consists of 12 residues. V shed 3 bases and J shed 5 bases, with 7 bases lying between them. Germline values: CDR1 KGHSH, CDR2 LQKENI. CDR3 in DNA: TGTGCCAGCTCACCCTCGGGTGAGACCCAGTACTTC. The encoded protein is CASSPSGETQYF.

This clone appeared a single time. CDR3 residues: CAWRALGEQYF. The CDR3 DNA follows: TGTGCCTGGAGGGCTCTAGGTGAGCAGTACTTC. The gene calls are TRBV30 and TRBJ2-7; D ambiguous. V lost 3 bases, J lost 7 bases, and 10 bases lay in between. Looked up from germline, CDR1 is GTSNPN and CDR2 is SVGIG (reference sequence). The CDR3 runs 11 residues.

J is TRBJ2-6 and V is TRBV19, with D unresolved. CDR3 length: 15 amino acids. V was trimmed by 3 bases and J by 4 bases, leaving 10 bases between them. Germline V gives CDR1 LNHDA, CDR2 SQIVND (reference sequence). The CDR3 protein is CASSIGTTGANVLTF. CDR3 coding DNA: TGTGCCAGTAGTATCGGAACAACGGGGGCCAACGTCCTGACTTTC.

CDR3 sequence (DNA): TGTGCCAGCAGTGACTATCTGGGCACAGATACGCAGTATTTT. This encodes CASSDYLGTDTQYF. The genes are TRBV6-4 and TRBJ2-3; D unresolved. The CDR3 consists of 14 residues. Trimming removed 1 base from V and 1 base from J, with 6 bases in between. The V gene's germline CDR1 is MRHNA and CDR2 SNTAGT.

In its sample, this clone was seen once. The genes are TRBV28 and TRBJ1-5; D is unclear. CDR1 and CDR2 from the germline V gene are MDHEN and SYDVKM. This CDR3 has 13 amino acids. V lost 3 bases and J 3 bases, leaving 6 bases between the germline ends. For the CDR3, the DNA is TGTGCCAGCAGTTTCGGGTTCAATCAGCCCCAGCATTTT. Translated: CASSFGFNQPQHF.

V and J are TRBV28 and TRBJ1-3; D remains ambiguous. This CDR3 is 12 amino acids long. From germline, CDR1 is MDHEN and CDR2 SYDVKM. With 7 bases removed from V and 6 bases from J, the gap between germline ends came to 10 bases. The CDR3 nucleotides read TGTGCCAGCAAAAGAGCGCCAAACACCATATATTTT. Translated, it gives CASKRAPNTIYF.

To note about this clone: At one of its ends the junction is not consistent with the germline gene, which may arise from a read error. At the DNA level, this CDR3 is encoded by other sequences in the same sample as well. The chain recombines TRBV6-1 with TRBJ2-7; 7 bases map to TRBD1. The CDR3 is made up of 15 amino acids. Germline V gene sequence: CDR1 MNHNS, CDR2 SASEGT. The CDR3 protein is CASSLLGTETYEQYF. The CDR3 DNA sequence: TGTGCTAGCAGCCTTTTGGGGACAGAGACCTACGAGCAGTACTTC.

This clone was observed once. The V and J genes are TRBV5-6 and TRBJ2-1, with D possibly called TRBD1 or TRBD2 (6 bases each). Germline CDR1 SGHDT, CDR2 YYEEEE. Trimming took 0 bases from V and 12 from J, leaving 13 bases between them. CDR3 length: 13 amino acids. CDR3 in amino acids: CASSLVVEGVQFF. The CDR3 DNA reads as TGTGCCAGCAGCTTGGTAGTGGAGGGGGTGCAGTTCTTC.

The gene calls are TRBV7-8 and TRBJ2-7; no clear D. CDR3 length: 12 amino acids. Trimming cost V 5 bases and J 3 bases, with 8 bases left between them. Germline CDR1 SGHVS, CDR2 FQNEAQ. The CDR3 sequence is CASSRDGYEQYF. The CDR3 DNA reads as TGTGCCAGCAGCCGAGACGGCTACGAGCAGTACTTC.

The rearrangement uses TRBV19 and TRBJ2-4; 8 nucleotides align to TRBD1. The CDR3 extends over 17 amino acids. Germline V gene lookup returns CDR1 LNHDA and CDR2 SQIVND (reference sequence). V was clipped by 2 bases and J by 2 bases; unmatched bases: 8. CDR3 in amino acids: CASSIRAGGLTKNIQYF. DNA for the CDR3: TGTGCCAGTAGTATAAGGGCAGGGGGCTTAACCAAAAACATTCAGTACTTC.

The chain carries TRBV5-6 and TRBJ1-5; 9 bases line up with TRBD1. Trimming cost V 2 bases and J 1 base; bases outside gene matches: 7. CDR1 and CDR2 (germline): SGHDT, YYEEEE. The CDR3 totals 17 residues. CDR3 sequence: CASSFIRDRVSNQPQHF. DNA of the CDR3: TGTGCCAGCAGCTTCATCCGGGACAGGGTCAGCAATCAGCCCCAGCATTTT. The full variable domain, its missing parts supplied by reference TRBV5-6 and TRBJ1-5, is DAGVTQSPTHLIKTRGQQVTLRCSPKSGHDTVSWYQQALGQGPQFIFQYYEEEERQRGNFPDRFSGHQFPNYSSELNVNALLLGDSALYLCASSFIRDRVSNQPQHFGDGTRLSIL.

The chain couples TRBV7-9 to TRBJ2-1; TRBD2 agrees at 9 bases. The germline V gene has CDR1 SEHNR and CDR2 FQNEAQ (reference sequence). This CDR3 contains 14 residues. J lost 6 bases, V lost 11 bases, and 11 bases had no gene match. The CDR3 nucleotides read TGTGCCGGCACTAAGCTAGCGGGAACCAATGAGCAGTTCTTC. It codes for CAGTKLAGTNEQFF. The complete variable domain, with remaining parts taken from reference TRBV7-9 and TRBJ2-1, reads DTGVSQNPRHKITKRGQNVTFRCDPISEHNRLYWYRQTLGQGPEFLTYFQNEAQLEKSRLLSDRFSAERPKGSFSTLEIQRTEQGDSAMYLCAGTKLAGTNEQFFGPGTRLTVL.

This chain links TRBV6-5 with TRBJ2-3; D uncertain. Trimming stripped 2 bases from V and 4 bases from J, with 1 base between. CDR3 length: 11 amino acids. Germline loops: CDR1 MNHEY, CDR2 SVGAGI. This CDR3 reads CASSYADTQYF. As DNA, the CDR3 is TGTGCCAGCAGTTACGCAGATACGCAGTATTTT.

The chain joins TRBV5-4 to TRBJ2-1; D call uncertain. Germline V gene data show CDR1 as SGHNT and CDR2 as YYREEE (reference sequence). Trimming took off 1 base at V and 3 bases at J, with 8 bases between the two ends. The CDR3 totals 14 residues. CDR3 coding DNA: TGTGCCAGCAGCTTGCGGAACAACTACAATGAGCAGTTCTTC. Translation: CASSLRNNYNEQFF.

V is TRBV19 and J is TRBJ1-6; 8 bases align to TRBD1. V lost 6 bases to trimming and J lost 7 bases; unmatched junction nucleotides: 8. The CDR3 is made up of 15 amino acids. Germline loops: CDR1 LNHDA, CDR2 SQIVND (reference sequence). CDR3 protein: CASSFTTGANSPLHF. The CDR3 nucleotides are TGTGCCAGTAGCTTCACGACAGGGGCAAATTCACCCCTCCACTTT.

The V call is TRBV7-9, the J call TRBJ2-3; the D gene is possibly TRBD2 (6 bases). Germline CDR1 reads SEHNR; CDR2 reads FQNEAQ (reference sequence). This CDR3 spans 14 amino acids. Trimming took 4 bases from V and 0 from J, leaving 8 bases between them. CDR3 nucleotides: TGTGCCAGCAGCTCGAGCGGGAGCACAGATACGCAGTATTTT. It codes for CASSSSGSTDTQYF. The variable domain in full, completed from reference TRBV7-9 and TRBJ2-3, reads DTGVSQNPRHKITKRGQNVTFRCDPISEHNRLYWYRQTLGQGPEFLTYFQNEAQLEKSRLLSDRFSAERPKGSFSTLEIQRTEQGDSAMYLCASSSSGSTDTQYFGPGTRLTVL.

This clone was seen more than once but under ten times. The chain carries TRBV19 and TRBJ1-4; D ambiguous. The germline V gene encodes CDR1 LNHDA and CDR2 SQIVND (reference sequence). CDR3 length equals 14 residues. V was shortened by 1 base and J by 4 bases, with 7 bases between the two germline ends. The CDR3 is CASSIGRINEKLFF. In DNA, the CDR3 is TGTGCCAGTAGTATAGGACGGATTAATGAAAAACTGTTTTTT. Full variable domain (remainder filled in from reference TRBV19 and TRBJ1-4): DGGITQSPKYLFRKEGQNVTLSCEQNLNHDAMYWYRQDPGQGLRLIYYSQIVNDFQKGDIAEGYSVSREKKESFPLTVTSAQKNPTAFYLCASSIGRINEKLFFGSGTQLSVL.

This chain connects TRBV28 to TRBJ2-3; maybe TRBD1 (5 bases). V was cut by 2 bases and J by 3 bases, with 9 bases left in between. The germline CDR1 and CDR2 sequences are MDHEN and SYDVKM. The CDR3 is 14 residues long. The CDR3 loop reads CASSLQQGTDTQYF. CDR3 nucleotides: TGTGCCAGCAGTTTACAGCAGGGTACAGATACGCAGTATTTT.

The chain employs TRBV2 and TRBJ2-1; 12 bases match TRBD2. V lost 6 bases, J lost 6 bases, and 9 bases stayed unmatched. Germline values: CDR1 SNHLY, CDR2 FYNNEI. The CDR3 is made up of 16 amino acids. This chain's CDR3 is CASRRTSGARGNEQFF. The CDR3 nucleotides read TGTGCCAGCAGAAGGACTAGCGGGGCCAGAGGCAATGAGCAGTTCTTC.

The chain joins TRBV11-2 to TRBJ2-5; a weak D match, TRBD2 (6 bases). Trimming cost V 5 bases and J 6 bases, with 16 bases left between them. The germline gives CDR1 SGHAT, CDR2 FQNNGV. The CDR3 runs to 14 residues. The CDR3 protein is CASSPSGTGKTQYF. The CDR3 DNA follows: TGTGCCAGCAGCCCCTCAGGGACTGGAAAGACCCAGTACTTC.

The gene calls are TRBV2 and TRBJ2-2; unclear D gene. Trimming removed 8 bases at V and 4 bases at J, with 11 bases between. The CDR3 extends over 13 amino acids. The germline gives CDR1 SNHLY, CDR2 FYNNEI. This CDR3 is CASLSIRTGELFF. The CDR3, as DNA: TGTGCCAGCCTAAGCATCCGCACCGGGGAGCTGTTTTTT. Complete variable domain (other parts from reference TRBV2 and TRBJ2-2): EPEVTQTPSHQVTQMGQEVILRCVPISNHLYFYWYRQILGQKVEFLVSFYNNEISEKSEIFDDQFSVERPDGSNFTLKIRSTKLEDSAMYFCASLSIRTGELFFGEGSRLTVL.

The chain is built from TRBV2 and TRBJ2-6; 9 bases agree with TRBD1. The ends lost 6 bases at V and 3 bases at J; junction bases unmatched: 15. The CDR3 covers 19 residues. Germline loops: CDR1 SNHLY, CDR2 FYNNEI. CDR3 residues: CASRNRGQGIVSGANVLTF. The DNA of the CDR3 is TGTGCCAGCAGGAATAGGGGACAGGGAATCGTTAGTGGGGCCAACGTCCTGACTTTC.

DNA of the CDR3: TGTGCCAGCAGCGTACAGGGGACCATCTCTGGAAACACCATATATTTT. Encoded protein: CASSVQGTISGNTIYF. The J gene is TRBJ1-3, the V gene TRBV9, with TRBD1 as a possible D gene (6 bases). CDR3 length: 16 residues. CDR1 is SGDLS, CDR2 YYNGEE, per germline. The V end was cut by 1 base, the J end by 0 bases, with 11 bases between.

The rearrangement uses TRBV18 and TRBJ2-7; TRBD1 matches 8 bases. The CDR3 is 14 residues long. With 0 bases clipped from V and 6 bases from J, the junction kept 4 bases outside the gene matches. Germline assignment: CDR1 KGHSH and CDR2 LQKENI. CDR3 in amino acids: CASSPPKTGAEQYF. CDR3 sequence (DNA): TGTGCCAGCTCACCACCGAAGACAGGGGCCGAGCAGTACTTC.

The table lists this clone with a few counts. The rearrangement uses TRBV19 and TRBJ1-4, with D uncertain. The ends were cut back, 3 bases at V and 5 bases at J, with 13 bases in the middle. This CDR3 is 15 amino acids long. CDR1 is LNHDA, CDR2 SQIVND, per germline (reference sequence). The CDR3 DNA reads as TGTGCCAGTAGTATCAACCGGGGATCGAATGAAAAACTGTTTTTT. Translated, it gives CASSINRGSNEKLFF.

The DNA for the CDR3 is TGTGCCAGCAGCAGGACTAGCGGGGGGGCCTACAATGAGCAGTTCTTC. Translation gives CASSRTSGGAYNEQFF. The chain links TRBV28 to TRBJ2-1; 15 bases agree with TRBD2. The CDR3 totals 16 residues. CDR1 and CDR2 from the germline V gene are MDHEN and SYDVKM. J was trimmed by 2 bases and V by 6 bases; bases with no gene match: 2.

This clone was counted between two and nine times. The chain carries TRBV7-3 and TRBJ2-5; D is perhaps TRBD1 (5 bases). V was shortened by 3 bases and J by 1 base, with 15 bases between the two germline ends. CDR1 and CDR2 (germline): SGHTA, FQGTGA. This CDR3 is built from 16 residues. The CDR3 region is CASSLKGSKPQETQYF. Written as DNA, the CDR3 is TGTGCCAGCAGCTTGAAGGGGTCTAAGCCCCAAGAGACCCAGTACTTC.

This chain links TRBV18 with TRBJ2-3; D gene uncertain. Germline V gene lookup returns CDR1 KGHSH and CDR2 LQKENI. V lost 1 base and J lost 5, with 19 bases in between. The CDR3 has 17 residues. CDR3 amino acids: CASSPLARAQGGDTQYF. The CDR3 DNA reads as TGTGCCAGCTCACCACTGGCTCGGGCCCAAGGTGGAGATACGCAGTATTTT. The full variable domain, with the rest looked up from reference TRBV18 and TRBJ2-3, is NAGVMQNPRHLVRRRGQEARLRCSPMKGHSHVYWYRQLPEEGLKFMVYLQKENIIDESGMPKERFSAEFPKEGPSILRIQQVVRGDSAAYFCASSPLARAQGGDTQYFGPGTRLTVL.

This clone was seen a single time. The rearrangement links TRBV7-2 to TRBJ1-1; no definite D call. Trimming stripped 6 bases from V and 3 bases from J, with 17 bases between. Germline V lookup: CDR1 SGHTA, CDR2 FQGNSA. This CDR3 is 15 amino acids long. This CDR3 is CASSNSAAGDTEAFF. CDR3 nucleotides: TGTGCCAGCAGTAACTCAGCCGCCGGGGACACTGAAGCTTTCTTT.